These 8 T cell receptor beta chains were all obtained from the same sample, sequenced in a study of cytomegalovirus exposure and HLA in healthy donors. Use of 60 Vbeta and 13 Jbeta primers characterized the PCR. The repertoire was sequenced with immunoSEQ multiplex PCR; TCRdb's copy has only in-frame clones and lacks some. The data show a few hundred thousand clones, with roughly 85% seen just once and roughly 2% held by the top ten. The sequenced sample consisted of PBMCs. Receptors originate from a man younger than 35 in good health and CMV-seronegative.

V is TRBV10-1 and J is TRBJ2-1; D gene ambiguous. Germline V lookup: CDR1 WNHNN, CDR2 SYGVQD (reference sequence). Trimming left V 1 base short and J 7 bases short, with 23 bases between. This CDR3 is built from 18 residues. The CDR3 sequence is CASSECLKRTPLQNEQFF. The CDR3 DNA is TGCGCCAGCAGTGAGTGTTTGAAGAGAACCCCCCTACAGAATGAGCAGTTCTTC.

The rearrangement joins TRBV7-8 to TRBJ2-5; 11 nucleotides agree with TRBD1. The germline CDR1 and CDR2 sequences are SGHVS and FQNEAQ. The CDR3 has 15 residues. Unmatched junction bases numbered 3, after V lost 5 bases and J lost 1 base. This CDR3 reads CASSGGQGAQETQYF. In DNA, the CDR3 is TGTGCCAGCAGCGGAGGACAGGGGGCCCAAGAGACCCAGTACTTC.

This chain connects TRBV7-8 to TRBJ1-6; D perhaps matches TRBD1 (5 bases). The CDR3 is made up of 18 amino acids. In germline, CDR1 is SGHVS, CDR2 FQNEAQ. Trimming took 2 bases from V and 3 from J, leaving 17 bases between them. CDR3 sequence: CASSLFLWTRNYNSPLHF. DNA of the CDR3: TGTGCCAGCAGCTTATTTCTCTGGACAAGAAACTATAATTCACCCCTCCACTTT.

This chain connects TRBV6-1 to TRBJ1-5, with D maybe TRBD1 (5 bases). The CDR3 consists of 15 residues. The V end lost 10 bases, the J end lost 0 bases, and 16 bases lay between the germline ends. From germline, CDR1 is MNHNS and CDR2 SASEGT. DNA of the CDR3: TGTGCCACCATGGCCGGGGGGAGTAGCAATCAGCCCCAGCATTTT. Amino acid sequence: CATMAGGSSNQPQHF.

This rearrangement joins TRBV9 to TRBJ1-4, with a possible D match to TRBD1 (5 bases). V was shortened by 0 bases and J by 1 base, with 7 bases between the two germline ends. This CDR3 spans 15 amino acids. CDR1 and CDR2 from the germline V gene are SGDLS and YYNGEE. The CDR3, as DNA: TGTGCCAGCAGCGTAGGGGGGGGAACTAATGAAAAACTGTTTTTT. Protein: CASSVGGGTNEKLFF. Variable domain in full (rest from reference TRBV9 and TRBJ1-4): DSGVTQTPKHLITATGQRVTLRCSPRSGDLSVYWYQQSLDQGLQFLIQYYNGEERAKGNILERFSAQQFPDLHSELNLSSLELGDSALYFCASSVGGGTNEKLFFGSGTQLSVL.

In its sample, this clone was seen a few times. The CDR3: CSVRSLSGVYNEQFF. The CDR3 DNA sequence: TGCAGCGTTCGGTCCCTTAGCGGGGTCTACAATGAGCAGTTCTTC. The chain uses TRBV29-1 and TRBJ2-1, with 8 bases aligning to TRBD2. The CDR3 runs to 15 residues. V lost 5 bases to trimming and J lost 3 bases; unmatched junction nucleotides: 9. Germline CDR1 and CDR2: SQVTM and ANQGSEA.

This clone was seen only once. The CDR3 nucleotides are TGTGCCAGCAGCTACCGGACAGGGGCCAGGGATGAGCAGTTCTTC. It translates to CASSYRTGARDEQFF. This chain connects TRBV7-6 to TRBJ2-1, with 9 nucleotides matching TRBD1. The V segment lost 4 bases and the J segment 8 bases; nucleotides outside the gene matches: 9. The CDR3 consists of 15 residues. Germline CDR1 SGHVS, CDR2 FNYEAQ. The variable domain in full, completed from reference TRBV7-6 and TRBJ2-1, reads GAGVSQSPRYKVTKRGQDVALRCDPISGHVSLYWYRQALGQGPEFLTYFNYEAQQDKSGLPNDRFSAERPEGSISTLTIQRTEQRDSAMYRCASSYRTGARDEQFFGPGTRLTVL.

The rearrangement links TRBV10-3 to TRBJ1-1; weak D call: TRBD1 (6 bases). There are 13 residues in the CDR3. Germline V lookup: CDR1 ENHRY, CDR2 SYGVKD. The V end was cut by 3 bases, the J end by 5 bases, with 10 bases between. CDR3 nucleotides: TGTGCCATCAGTGAACAGGGCTGGACTGAAGCTTTCTTT. Residues: CAISEQGWTEAFF.